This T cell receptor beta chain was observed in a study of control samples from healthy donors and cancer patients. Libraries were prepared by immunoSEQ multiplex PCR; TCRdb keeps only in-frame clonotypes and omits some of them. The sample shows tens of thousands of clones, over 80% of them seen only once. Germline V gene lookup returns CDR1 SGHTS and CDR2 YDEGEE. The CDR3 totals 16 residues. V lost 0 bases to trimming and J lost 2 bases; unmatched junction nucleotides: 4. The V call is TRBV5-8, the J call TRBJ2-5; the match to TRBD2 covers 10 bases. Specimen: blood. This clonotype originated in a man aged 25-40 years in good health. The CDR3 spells CASSLGSGGLQETQYF. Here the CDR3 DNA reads TGTGCCAGCAGCTTGGGTAGCGGGGGGCTTCAAGAGACCCAGTACTTC.